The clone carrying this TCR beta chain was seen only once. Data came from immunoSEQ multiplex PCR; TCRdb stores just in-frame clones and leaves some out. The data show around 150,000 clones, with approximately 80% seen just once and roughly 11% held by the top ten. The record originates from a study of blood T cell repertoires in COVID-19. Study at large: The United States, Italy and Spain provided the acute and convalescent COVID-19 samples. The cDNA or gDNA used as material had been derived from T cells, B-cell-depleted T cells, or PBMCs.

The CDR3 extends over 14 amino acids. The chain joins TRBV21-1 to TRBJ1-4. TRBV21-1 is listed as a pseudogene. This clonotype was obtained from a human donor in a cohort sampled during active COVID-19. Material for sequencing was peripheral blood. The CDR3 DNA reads TGTTTGGGCAGGGGCGGGGGAGATAATGAAAAACTGTTTTTT. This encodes CLGRGGGDNEKLFF.